The entry below gives a single TCR beta chain sequence along with its context. This clonotype was seen more than once but under ten times. It has no known antigen specificity. No base quality values were provided; no much bigger clone lies one nucleotide off. The germline V gene (reference sequence) gives CDR1 as SEHNR and CDR2 as FQNEAQ. V is trimmed back by 3 bases and J by 0 bases, and the junction contains 1 base that no gene match accounts for. The CDR3 runs 15 residues from the cysteine to the phenylalanine. CDR3 DNA is the only sequence kept; it has 45 bases, read in frame from the first base. This sample is part of a study of identical twins (dated by TCRdb to the mid-2010s). For the wider study: To test whether fetal clonotypes persist, the study used deep sequencing on TCR alpha and beta repertoires from monozygotic twins, unrelated adults of various ages, and cord blood. To rule out contamination, the twin experiments were replicated at different times with different library preparation protocols.

Overall study results and their limits: Compared with coincidental sharing between unrelated individuals, out-of-frame TCR alpha sequences shared between twins had an excess of sequences with low generation probability. Because the same donors could not be followed over many years, conclusions were based on cross-sectional statistical analysis. Out-of-frame TCR alpha sharing in monozygotic twins was systematically underestimated by recombination models, whereas sharing between unrelated individuals was in agreement with the recombination models. Zero-insertion analyses could be partly confounded by invariant T cells such as MAIT and iNKT, though diverse VJ usage argued against such confounding for most clonotypes. Excess twin sharing in beta out-of-frame sequences was weaker because fewer shared sequences lowered the signal-to-noise ratio. Fewer insertions were carried by abundant cord blood beta clonotypes; a weaker similar trend was observed in young adult naive repertoires, while no such trend was observed in memory repertoires.

Only healthy Caucasian donors were included. The method was 5' RACE. The sequencing machine was an Illumina HiSeq 2000. Template switching added a universal primer binding site, and the final cDNA carried a unique molecular identifier that allowed TCR cDNA molecules to be counted accurately. Specific primers in the conserved constant-segment region were used to synthesize first-strand cDNA for the TCR alpha and beta chains. To control for contamination, every cDNA library was double barcoded, receiving both a SMART-Mk sample barcode and Illumina barcodes. TruSeq adapter sequences and Illumina sample barcodes were added in two successive PCR steps. The TCR alpha and beta cDNA libraries were sequenced on the Illumina HiSeq platform using custom primers. The study's own analysis went as follows. MiGEC processed the raw reads to extract unique molecular identifiers, while MiXCR was used to determine the CDR3 positions. For each individual, recombination models were inferred using an EM algorithm with the repgenHMM and IGoR tools. Shared clonotype analysis was performed with the tcR package in R, normalizing sharing by the product of cloneset sizes. Out-of-frame nonproductive sequences were analyzed to study raw recombination free of thymic and clonal selection effects. TCRdb trimmed public reads at Q25 via fastp, called clones via MiXCR and kept in-frame beta chains. Each CDR3 protein gets just one entry, which takes the most common genes and DNA from the rows behind it. The V and J calls follow TCRdb's processing rather than the paper's. Present in this sample are 1,800,000 or so distinct CDR3 sequences, around 29% of which were seen just once. More than 0.25% of the sample belongs to the ten largest clones.

The sequence came from a newborn girl in good health. The chain employs TRBV7-9 and TRBJ2-1, and TRBD2 aligns with 8 junction nucleotides. The sequencing input was cord blood. CDR3 reads: CASSFSGDSYNEQFF. The nucleotide sequence reads as follows: TGTGCCAGCAGCTTTAGCGGGGACTCCTACAATGAGCAGTTCTTC. The CDR3, completed at both ends by the reference TRBV7-9 and TRBJ2-1 genes, gives the full variable domain DTGVSQNPRHKITKRGQNVTFRCDPISEHNRLYWYRQTLGQGPEFLTYFQNEAQLEKSRLLSDRFSAERPKGSFSTLEIQRTEQGDSAMYLCASSFSGDSYNEQFFGPGTRLTVL.